A selection of T cell receptor beta chains follows, all from one sample in a study of blood T cell repertoires in COVID-19. Clones were sequenced by immunoSEQ multiplex PCR, and TCRdb holds only the in-frame ones, with some missing. The repertoire has approximately 270,000 clones, approximately 88% of them found once; the top ten carry roughly 2.2%. Material: peripheral blood. The source of these receptors is a man in his fifties with acute or convalescent COVID-19. Each CDR3 is given with its conserved first and last residue. Each record gives: V gene, J gene, D gene, clone size, CDR3 DNA, CDR3 protein. A D gene is named only where the DNA matches it firmly. A clone size is listed for some rows: how often the clone was seen (once, few, many), or a class if it is expanded.

v_call: TRBV4-1
j_call: TRBJ2-7
d_call: TRBD1
clone_size: .
cdr3_nt: TGCGCCAGCAGCCAAGAGGGACAGTTGTCCTACGAGCAGTACTTC
cdr3_aa: CASSQEGQLSYEQYF

v_call: TRBV7-3
j_call: TRBJ2-3
d_call: TRBD2
clone_size: .
cdr3_nt: TGTGCCAGCAGCTCTTACCCCAGCGGGGCCTCCGCCAAGTATTTT
cdr3_aa: CASSSYPSGASAKYF

v_call: TRBV6-5
j_call: TRBJ2-3
d_call: .
clone_size: few
cdr3_nt: TGTGCCAGCAGTTACGTCCGCGGGGGCCGCACAGATACGCAGTATTTT
cdr3_aa: CASSYVRGGRTDTQYF

v_call: TRBV18
j_call: TRBJ1-2
d_call: .
clone_size: .
cdr3_nt: TGTGCCAGCTCACAGGGGGTCGGCTATGGCTACACCTTC
cdr3_aa: CASSQGVGYGYTF

v_call: TRBV11-2
j_call: TRBJ1-2
d_call: TRBD1
clone_size: .
cdr3_nt: TGTGCCAGCAGCGATAGACAGGGTCATGGCTACACCTTC
cdr3_aa: CASSDRQGHGYTF

v_call: TRBV11-2
j_call: TRBJ2-3
d_call: TRBD2
clone_size: .
cdr3_nt: TGTGCCAGCAGCTTGGGCGTCACTAGCGGGGGGGCGACCACAGATACGCAGTATTTT
cdr3_aa: CASSLGVTSGGATTDTQYF

v_call: TRBV3-1/TRBV3-2
j_call: TRBJ1-2
d_call: .
clone_size: .
cdr3_nt: TGTGCCAGCAGCCAGCGAGATATAAGGACTGCATATGGCTACACCTTC
cdr3_aa: CASSQRDIRTAYGYTF

v_call: TRBV3-1/TRBV3-2
j_call: TRBJ1-1
d_call: .
clone_size: .
cdr3_nt: TGTGCCAGCAGCCGGACAAGGGGGGGGAGTACTGAAGCTTTCTTT
cdr3_aa: CASSRTRGGSTEAFF

v_call: TRBV7-3
j_call: TRBJ2-3
d_call: .
clone_size: .
cdr3_nt: TGTGCCAGCAGCACCGGGGGGCCGGGCACAGATACGCAGTATTTT
cdr3_aa: CASSTGGPGTDTQYF

v_call: TRBV2
j_call: TRBJ1-1
d_call: .
clone_size: .
cdr3_nt: TGTGCCAGCAGTGAGTACCTAATGAACACTGAAGCTTTCTTT
cdr3_aa: CASSEYLMNTEAFF

v_call: TRBV5-6
j_call: TRBJ1-4
d_call: .
clone_size: .
cdr3_nt: TGTGCCAGCATGGAGGGACCCGAAGAGGCTAATGAAAAACTGTTTTTT
cdr3_aa: CASMEGPEEANEKLFF

v_call: TRBV12-3/TRBV12-4
j_call: TRBJ2-5
d_call: .
clone_size: .
cdr3_nt: TGTTCGTCGACAGGAGGAGAGACCCAGTACTTC
cdr3_aa: CSSTGGETQYF

v_call: TRBV7-3
j_call: TRBJ2-1
d_call: .
clone_size: .
cdr3_nt: TGTGCCAGCAGCTTGAGGGTACATGAGCAGTTCTTC
cdr3_aa: CASSLRVHEQFF

v_call: TRBV19
j_call: TRBJ2-5
d_call: TRBD2
clone_size: few
cdr3_nt: TGTGCCAGTATGGGGACTAGCGGGGGGGTGTACCAAGAGACCCAGTACTTC
cdr3_aa: CASMGTSGGVYQETQYF

v_call: TRBV3-1/TRBV3-2
j_call: TRBJ1-3
d_call: TRBD1
clone_size: .
cdr3_nt: TGTGCCAGCAGGAACACAGGGGGCTTGTCTGGAAACACCATATATTTT
cdr3_aa: CASRNTGGLSGNTIYF

v_call: TRBV3-1/TRBV3-2
j_call: TRBJ1-1
d_call: .
clone_size: .
cdr3_nt: TGTGCCAGCAGCCGGCCCTCACTAGGGGGCACTGAAGCTTTCTTT
cdr3_aa: CASSRPSLGGTEAFF

v_call: TRBV12-3/TRBV12-4
j_call: TRBJ2-4
d_call: TRBD1
clone_size: .
cdr3_nt: TGTGCCAGCAGACCCGGACAGGGGAACATTCAGTACTTC
cdr3_aa: CASRPGQGNIQYF

v_call: TRBV10-1
j_call: TRBJ2-1
d_call: .
clone_size: .
cdr3_nt: TGCGCCAGCAGTGAGTCGTCTGTGGTAGAGGCTGAGCAGTTCTTC
cdr3_aa: CASSESSVVEAEQFF

v_call: TRBV4-1
j_call: TRBJ2-7
d_call: TRBD1
clone_size: .
cdr3_nt: TGCGCCAGCAGCCAAGAGAGGACAGGACCCTACGAGCAGTACTTC
cdr3_aa: CASSQERTGPYEQYF

v_call: TRBV30
j_call: TRBJ1-6
d_call: .
clone_size: .
cdr3_nt: TGTGCCTGGATACAAGGGGGCTCCTATAATTCACCCCTCCACTTT
cdr3_aa: CAWIQGGSYNSPLHF

v_call: TRBV6-5
j_call: TRBJ2-7
d_call: TRBD1
clone_size: .
cdr3_nt: TGTGCCAGCAGTTCACCAGGGGGCGGTTACGAGCAGTACTTC
cdr3_aa: CASSSPGGGYEQYF

v_call: TRBV7-3
j_call: TRBJ2-1
d_call: TRBD2
clone_size: .
cdr3_nt: TGTGCCAGCAGAACTACCGGGGGGGCGGTAAGCGAGCAGTTCTTC
cdr3_aa: CASRTTGGAVSEQFF

v_call: TRBV10-2
j_call: TRBJ2-1
d_call: TRBD1
clone_size: .
cdr3_nt: TGCGCCAGCAGTTTCAAAGACAGGGGGCCATCAGTTGGACAGTTCTTC
cdr3_aa: CASSFKDRGPSVGQFF

v_call: TRBV19
j_call: TRBJ2-2
d_call: TRBD2
clone_size: .
cdr3_nt: TGTGCCAGTAGTATCCTGGGCGGGGGGAACACCGGGGAGCTGTTTTTT
cdr3_aa: CASSILGGGNTGELFF

v_call: TRBV4-1
j_call: TRBJ2-2
d_call: .
clone_size: .
cdr3_nt: TGCGCCAGCAGCCTGCAGGGAAACACCGGGGAGCTGTTTTTT
cdr3_aa: CASSLQGNTGELFF

v_call: TRBV2
j_call: TRBJ2-3
d_call: TRBD2
clone_size: .
cdr3_nt: TGTGCCGACGATAGGGGCGCGGCGGGGGGGCTGGCAGATACGCAGTATTTT
cdr3_aa: CADDRGAAGGLADTQYF

v_call: TRBV11-2
j_call: TRBJ2-7
d_call: .
clone_size: .
cdr3_nt: TGTGCCAGCAGCTTATACAGCGGGCTTGGGTACGAGCAGTACTTC
cdr3_aa: CASSLYSGLGYEQYF

v_call: TRBV19
j_call: TRBJ1-5
d_call: .
clone_size: .
cdr3_nt: TGTGCCAGTAGTATAGTTGACTATCAGCCCCAGCATTTT
cdr3_aa: CASSIVDYQPQHF

v_call: TRBV7-9
j_call: TRBJ1-5
d_call: TRBD1
clone_size: .
cdr3_nt: TGTGCCAGCAGCCCCGGGACAGGAGTTTTTAGCAATCAGCCCCAGCATTTT
cdr3_aa: CASSPGTGVFSNQPQHF

v_call: TRBV10-3
j_call: TRBJ1-2
d_call: TRBD1
clone_size: .
cdr3_nt: TGTGCCATCAGTGAGTCGATGGACAGGGCGAACGGCTACACCTTC
cdr3_aa: CAISESMDRANGYTF

v_call: TRBV12-5
j_call: TRBJ1-4
d_call: TRBD1
clone_size: .
cdr3_nt: TGTGCTAGTGGTTTGGACCCTCCCCTGGACAGGAATAATGAAAAACTGTTTTTT
cdr3_aa: CASGLDPPLDRNNEKLFF

v_call: TRBV11-2
j_call: TRBJ1-6
d_call: .
clone_size: .
cdr3_nt: TGTGCCAGCAGCTTAGGGACTCGAAATTCACCCCTCCACTTT
cdr3_aa: CASSLGTRNSPLHF

v_call: TRBV25-1
j_call: TRBJ1-6
d_call: .
clone_size: .
cdr3_nt: TGTGCCAGCAGTGAATTCAGGGGCAGTTCACCCCTCCACTTT
cdr3_aa: CASSEFRGSSPLHF

v_call: TRBV18
j_call: TRBJ1-4
d_call: .
clone_size: .
cdr3_nt: TGTGCCAGCTCATCTCAGGGGCCGAATGAAAAACTGTTTTTT
cdr3_aa: CASSSQGPNEKLFF

v_call: TRBV18
j_call: TRBJ2-3
d_call: .
clone_size: .
cdr3_nt: TGTGCCAGCTCACCTGTAGAGATTGGCACAGATACGCAGTATTTT
cdr3_aa: CASSPVEIGTDTQYF

v_call: TRBV30
j_call: TRBJ1-5
d_call: .
clone_size: .
cdr3_nt: TGTGCCTGGAGCCGGGACAACTGGAGCAATCAGCCCCAGCATTTT
cdr3_aa: CAWSRDNWSNQPQHF

v_call: TRBV9
j_call: TRBJ2-2
d_call: .
clone_size: .
cdr3_nt: TGTGCCAGCAGCGCTCCCCCTTGGGTTCAGGGGACCGGGGAGCTGTTTTTT
cdr3_aa: CASSAPPWVQGTGELFF

v_call: TRBV5-4
j_call: TRBJ1-1
d_call: .
clone_size: .
cdr3_nt: TGTGCCAGCAGCTCAGGAGGTCGAAGCGGGGTGAACACTGAAGCTTTCTTT
cdr3_aa: CASSSGGRSGVNTEAFF

v_call: TRBV11-2
j_call: TRBJ1-1
d_call: .
clone_size: .
cdr3_nt: TGTGCCAGCAGCTCTCTGTACGGTATGAACACTGAAGCTTTCTTT
cdr3_aa: CASSSLYGMNTEAFF

v_call: TRBV19
j_call: TRBJ1-6
d_call: TRBD1
clone_size: once
cdr3_nt: TGTGCCAGTAGTATTGGACAGGGTAATTCACCCCTCCACTTT
cdr3_aa: CASSIGQGNSPLHF

v_call: TRBV9
j_call: TRBJ2-7
d_call: .
clone_size: .
cdr3_nt: TGTGCCAGCAGCCCGGAGAAGGGGGCCTACGAGCAGTACTTC
cdr3_aa: CASSPEKGAYEQYF

v_call: TRBV28
j_call: TRBJ1-4
d_call: .
clone_size: .
cdr3_nt: TGTGCCAGCAGTTCCCATTACAACCCAGAAAAACTGTTTTTT
cdr3_aa: CASSSHYNPEKLFF

v_call: TRBV7-9
j_call: TRBJ1-1
d_call: .
clone_size: .
cdr3_nt: TGTGCCAGCAGCCGTGGTCGGGAGAACACTGAAGCTTTCTTT
cdr3_aa: CASSRGRENTEAFF

v_call: TRBV2
j_call: TRBJ2-3
d_call: .
clone_size: .
cdr3_nt: TGTGCCAGCAGGGAGGGGCAGACTTCCACAGATACGCAGTATTTT
cdr3_aa: CASREGQTSTDTQYF

v_call: TRBV5-4
j_call: TRBJ1-6
d_call: .
clone_size: .
cdr3_nt: TGTGCCAGCAGCTTGGAACAGAATTCACCCCTCCACTTT
cdr3_aa: CASSLEQNSPLHF

v_call: TRBV30
j_call: TRBJ1-4
d_call: TRBD1
clone_size: .
cdr3_nt: TGTGCCTGGAGCGCAGGGGGGTCCAATGAAAAACTGTTTTTT
cdr3_aa: CAWSAGGSNEKLFF

v_call: TRBV5-5
j_call: TRBJ2-7
d_call: TRBD1
clone_size: .
cdr3_nt: TGTGCCAGCAGCCTCCTTTCGGGACAGCCTTTCTACGAGCAGTACTTC
cdr3_aa: CASSLLSGQPFYEQYF

v_call: TRBV5-1
j_call: TRBJ1-4
d_call: .
clone_size: .
cdr3_nt: TGCGCCAGCAGCTTGGGCAGGGGAAAGAATGTGGAAAAACTGTTTTTT
cdr3_aa: CASSLGRGKNVEKLFF

v_call: TRBV6-5
j_call: TRBJ1-2
d_call: TRBD1
clone_size: .
cdr3_nt: TGTGCCAGCATCATGGACAGGGGAGACTATGGCTACACCTTC
cdr3_aa: CASIMDRGDYGYTF

v_call: TRBV6-6
j_call: TRBJ1-1
d_call: .
clone_size: .
cdr3_nt: TGTGCCAGCAGATCCTCCAGGGGCCGTGGTGAAGCTTTCTTT
cdr3_aa: CASRSSRGRGEAFF

v_call: TRBV6-5
j_call: TRBJ2-7
d_call: .
clone_size: .
cdr3_nt: TGTGCCAGCAGTTACCTCAATACAGGGTTTGACGAGCAGTACTTC
cdr3_aa: CASSYLNTGFDEQYF

v_call: TRBV6-5
j_call: TRBJ1-5
d_call: .
clone_size: .
cdr3_nt: TGTGCCAGCGTTGGGGGCAGCGGAGGTGGGCAGCCCCAGCATTTT
cdr3_aa: CASVGGSGGGQPQHF

v_call: TRBV9
j_call: TRBJ2-2
d_call: .
clone_size: .
cdr3_nt: TGTGCCAGCAGCGTAGGGGAGCGTCCCGGGGAGCTGTTTTTT
cdr3_aa: CASSVGERPGELFF

v_call: TRBV7-9
j_call: TRBJ1-1
d_call: .
clone_size: .
cdr3_nt: TGTGCCAGCAGCTTAGGGGCCCTAGAAGCTTTCTTT
cdr3_aa: CASSLGALEAFF

v_call: TRBV18
j_call: TRBJ2-3
d_call: TRBD1
clone_size: .
cdr3_nt: TGTGCCAGCTCATCGGACAGGATGGACACAGATACGCAGTATTTT
cdr3_aa: CASSSDRMDTDTQYF

v_call: TRBV6-6
j_call: TRBJ1-2
d_call: TRBD1
clone_size: .
cdr3_nt: TGTGCCAGCAGAACCACGGGACAGGGGGCAAGTGGCTACACCTTC
cdr3_aa: CASRTTGQGASGYTF

v_call: TRBV5-1
j_call: TRBJ1-2
d_call: .
clone_size: .
cdr3_nt: TGCGCCAGCAGCCCCAATCCGGGGAGGGGTGGCTACACCTTC
cdr3_aa: CASSPNPGRGGYTF

v_call: TRBV14
j_call: TRBJ2-3
d_call: TRBD2
clone_size: once
cdr3_nt: TGTGCCAGCAGCCAAGACTGGGAGGGCGATACGCAGTATTTT
cdr3_aa: CASSQDWEGDTQYF

v_call: TRBV3-1/TRBV3-2
j_call: TRBJ2-7
d_call: .
clone_size: once
cdr3_nt: TGTGCCAGCAGCCAAGGTAGGGGTGGCGAGCAGTACTTC
cdr3_aa: CASSQGRGGEQYF

v_call: TRBV19
j_call: TRBJ1-2
d_call: .
clone_size: once
cdr3_nt: TGTGCCAGTAGTCCGAATCGATCGGGTAACTATGGCTACACCTTC
cdr3_aa: CASSPNRSGNYGYTF